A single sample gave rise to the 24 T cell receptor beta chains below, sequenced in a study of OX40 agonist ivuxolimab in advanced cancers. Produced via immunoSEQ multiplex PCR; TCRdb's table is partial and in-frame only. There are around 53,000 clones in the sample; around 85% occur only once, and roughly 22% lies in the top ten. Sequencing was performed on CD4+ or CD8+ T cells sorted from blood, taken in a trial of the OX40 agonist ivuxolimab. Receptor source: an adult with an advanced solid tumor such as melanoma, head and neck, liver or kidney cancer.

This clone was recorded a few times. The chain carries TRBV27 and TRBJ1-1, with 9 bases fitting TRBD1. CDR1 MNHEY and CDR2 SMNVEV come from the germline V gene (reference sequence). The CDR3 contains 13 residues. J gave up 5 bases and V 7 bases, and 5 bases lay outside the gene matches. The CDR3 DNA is TGTGCCAGCAAGACAGGGGGGGGGACTGAAGCTTTCTTT. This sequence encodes CASKTGGGTEAFF.

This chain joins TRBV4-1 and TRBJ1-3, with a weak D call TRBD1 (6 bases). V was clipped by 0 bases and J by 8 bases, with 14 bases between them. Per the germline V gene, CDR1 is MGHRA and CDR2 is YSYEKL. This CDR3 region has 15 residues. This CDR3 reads CASSQDRLEGDTIYF. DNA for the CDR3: TGCGCCAGCAGCCAAGACCGCCTAGAGGGGGACACCATATATTTT.

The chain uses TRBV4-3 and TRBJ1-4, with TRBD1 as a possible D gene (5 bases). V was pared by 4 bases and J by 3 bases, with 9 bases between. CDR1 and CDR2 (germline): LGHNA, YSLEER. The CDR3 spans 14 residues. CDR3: CASSRRDSNEKLFF. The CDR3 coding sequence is TGCGCCAGCAGCCGCCGGGACTCTAATGAAAAACTGTTTTTT.

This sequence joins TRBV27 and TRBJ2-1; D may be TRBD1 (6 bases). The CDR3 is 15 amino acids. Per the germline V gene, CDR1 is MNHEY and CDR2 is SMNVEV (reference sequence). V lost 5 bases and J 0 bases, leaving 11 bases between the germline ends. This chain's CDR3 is CASSARGPSYNEQFF. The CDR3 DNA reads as TGTGCCAGCAGTGCCAGGGGTCCCTCCTACAATGAGCAGTTCTTC.

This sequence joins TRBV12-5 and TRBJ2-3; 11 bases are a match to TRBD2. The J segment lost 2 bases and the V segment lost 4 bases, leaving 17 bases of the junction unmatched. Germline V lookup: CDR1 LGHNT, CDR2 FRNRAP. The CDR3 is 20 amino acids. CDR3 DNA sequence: TGTGCTAGTGGTTCCCTGCCCCTAGCGGGGGGTTTACTTACCACAGATACGCAGTATTTT. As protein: CASGSLPLAGGLLTTDTQYF.

The CDR3 DNA sequence: TGTGCCAGCAGCTCACAGGGAAGCAATCAGCCCCAGCATTTT. Its translation is CASSSQGSNQPQHF. V usage is TRBV7-8 and J usage is TRBJ1-5; possible D gene TRBD1, 6 bases. The CDR3 runs 14 residues. Germline assignment: CDR1 SGHVS and CDR2 FQNEAQ. V lost 4 bases and J 1 base, leaving 8 bases between the germline ends.

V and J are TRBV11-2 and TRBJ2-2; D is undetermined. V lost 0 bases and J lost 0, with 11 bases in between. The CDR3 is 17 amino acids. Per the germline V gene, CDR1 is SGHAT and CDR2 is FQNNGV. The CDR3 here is CASSLDPVGPNTGELFF. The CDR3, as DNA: TGTGCCAGCAGCTTAGATCCTGTCGGGCCGAACACCGGGGAGCTGTTTTTT.

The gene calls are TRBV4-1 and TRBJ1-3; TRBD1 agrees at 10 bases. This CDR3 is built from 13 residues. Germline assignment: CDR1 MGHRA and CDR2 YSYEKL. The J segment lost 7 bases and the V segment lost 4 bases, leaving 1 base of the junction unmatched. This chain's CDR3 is CASSPGQGNTIYF. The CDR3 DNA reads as TGCGCCAGCAGCCCGGGACAGGGGAACACCATATATTTT.

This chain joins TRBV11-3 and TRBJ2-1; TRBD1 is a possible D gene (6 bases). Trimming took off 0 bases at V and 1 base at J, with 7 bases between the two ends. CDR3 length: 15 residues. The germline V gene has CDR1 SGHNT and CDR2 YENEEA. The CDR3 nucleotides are TGTGCCAGCAGCTTAGAAGGGGGATCCTACAATGAGCAGTTCTTC. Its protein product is CASSLEGGSYNEQFF.

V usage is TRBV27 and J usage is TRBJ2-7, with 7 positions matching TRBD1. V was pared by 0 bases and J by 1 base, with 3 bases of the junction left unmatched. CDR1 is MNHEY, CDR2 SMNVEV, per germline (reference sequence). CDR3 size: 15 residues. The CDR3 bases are TGTGCCAGCAGTTTATCCCCGACAGGGTCCTACGAGCAGTACTTC. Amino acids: CASSLSPTGSYEQYF.

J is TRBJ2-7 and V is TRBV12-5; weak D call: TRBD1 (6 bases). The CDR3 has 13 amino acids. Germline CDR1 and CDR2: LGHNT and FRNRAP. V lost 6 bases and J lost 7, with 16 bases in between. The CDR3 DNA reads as TGTGCTAGTGGCCCTTACCAGGGGACGGAGCAGTACTTC. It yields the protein CASGPYQGTEQYF.

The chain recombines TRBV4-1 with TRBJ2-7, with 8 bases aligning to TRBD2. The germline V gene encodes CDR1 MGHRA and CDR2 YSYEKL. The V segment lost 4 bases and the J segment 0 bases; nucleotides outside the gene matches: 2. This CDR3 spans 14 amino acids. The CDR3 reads CASSLAGSSYEQYF. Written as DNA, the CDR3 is TGCGCCAGCAGCCTAGCGGGATCCTCCTACGAGCAGTACTTC.

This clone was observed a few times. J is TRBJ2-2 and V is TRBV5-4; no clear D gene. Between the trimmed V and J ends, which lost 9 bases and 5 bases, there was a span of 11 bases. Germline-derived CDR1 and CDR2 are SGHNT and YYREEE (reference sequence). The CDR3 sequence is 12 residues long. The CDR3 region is CATTSGTGELFF. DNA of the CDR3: TGTGCCACCACATCGGGTACCGGGGAGCTGTTTTTT.

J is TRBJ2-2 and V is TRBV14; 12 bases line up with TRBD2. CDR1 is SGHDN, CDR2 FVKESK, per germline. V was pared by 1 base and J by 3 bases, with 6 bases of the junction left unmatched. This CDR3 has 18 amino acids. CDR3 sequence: CASSQATSGGLYTGELFF. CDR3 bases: TGTGCCAGCAGCCAAGCCACTAGCGGGGGGCTCTACACCGGGGAGCTGTTTTTT.

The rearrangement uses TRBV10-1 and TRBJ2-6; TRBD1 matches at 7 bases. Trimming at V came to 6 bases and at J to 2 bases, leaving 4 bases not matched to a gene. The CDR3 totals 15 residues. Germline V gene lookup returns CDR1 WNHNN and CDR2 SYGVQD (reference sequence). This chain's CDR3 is CASRVTGAGANVLTF. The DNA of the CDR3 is TGCGCCAGCAGGGTCACAGGGGCTGGGGCCAACGTCCTGACTTTC.

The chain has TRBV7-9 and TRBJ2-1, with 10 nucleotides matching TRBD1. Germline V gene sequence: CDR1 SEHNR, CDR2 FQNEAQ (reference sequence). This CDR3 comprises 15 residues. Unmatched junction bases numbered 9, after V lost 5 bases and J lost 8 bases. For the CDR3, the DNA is TGTGCCAGCAGCCCCGACAGGGGGCTTGGGTATGAGCAGTTCTTC. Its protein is CASSPDRGLGYEQFF.

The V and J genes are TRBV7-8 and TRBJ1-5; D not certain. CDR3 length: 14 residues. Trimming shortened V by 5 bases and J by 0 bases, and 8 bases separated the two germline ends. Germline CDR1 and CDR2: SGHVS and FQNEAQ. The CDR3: CASSPDGSNQPQHF. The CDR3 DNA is TGTGCCAGCAGCCCGGACGGTAGCAATCAGCCCCAGCATTTT.

DNA of the CDR3: TGTGCCAGCAGCTTAGGTCACAACTACGAGCAGTACGTC. This sequence encodes CASSLGHNYEQYV. This sequence joins TRBV13 and TRBJ2-7; D call uncertain. Germline CDR1 is PRHDT and CDR2 is FYEKMQ (reference sequence). This CDR3 has 13 residues. Trimming pared 0 bases from V and 3 bases from J, leaving 6 bases between.

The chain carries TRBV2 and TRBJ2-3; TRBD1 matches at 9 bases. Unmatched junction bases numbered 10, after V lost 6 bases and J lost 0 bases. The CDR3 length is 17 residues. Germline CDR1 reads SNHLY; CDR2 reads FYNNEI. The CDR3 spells CASSIRTGETSTDTQYF. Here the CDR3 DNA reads TGTGCCAGCAGCATAAGGACAGGGGAAACTAGCACAGATACGCAGTATTTT.

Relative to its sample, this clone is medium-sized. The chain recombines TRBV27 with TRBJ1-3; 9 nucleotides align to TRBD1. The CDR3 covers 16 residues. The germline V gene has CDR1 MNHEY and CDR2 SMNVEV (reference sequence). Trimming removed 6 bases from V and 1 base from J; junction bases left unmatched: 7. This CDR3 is CASSPGTGLSGNTIYF. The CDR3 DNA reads TGTGCCAGCAGCCCTGGGACAGGGTTGTCTGGAAACACCATATATTTT.

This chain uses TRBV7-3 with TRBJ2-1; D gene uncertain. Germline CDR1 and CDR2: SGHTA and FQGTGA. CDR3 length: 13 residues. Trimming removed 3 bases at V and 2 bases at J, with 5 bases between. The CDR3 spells CASSLLAYNEQFF. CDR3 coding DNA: TGTGCCAGCAGCTTGCTGGCCTACAATGAGCAGTTCTTC.

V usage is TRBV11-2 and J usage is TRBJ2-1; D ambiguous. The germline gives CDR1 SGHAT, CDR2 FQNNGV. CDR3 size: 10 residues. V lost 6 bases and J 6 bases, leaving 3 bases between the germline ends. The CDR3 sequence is CASSANEQFF. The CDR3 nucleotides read TGTGCCAGCAGTGCCAATGAGCAGTTCTTC. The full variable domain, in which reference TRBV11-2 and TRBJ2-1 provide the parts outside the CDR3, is EAGVAQSPRYKIIEKRQSVAFWCNPISGHATLYWYQQILGQGPKLLIQFQNNGVVDDSQLPKDRFSAERLKGVDSTLKIQPAKLEDSAVYLCASSANEQFFGPGTRLTVL.

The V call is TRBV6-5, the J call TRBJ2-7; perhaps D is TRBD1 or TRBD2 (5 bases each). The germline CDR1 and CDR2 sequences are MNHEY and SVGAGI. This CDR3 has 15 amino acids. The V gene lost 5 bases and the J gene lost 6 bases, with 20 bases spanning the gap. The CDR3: CASSASLGEFPEQYF. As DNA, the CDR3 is TGTGCCAGCAGTGCCTCTCTGGGGGAGTTTCCCGAGCAGTACTTC.

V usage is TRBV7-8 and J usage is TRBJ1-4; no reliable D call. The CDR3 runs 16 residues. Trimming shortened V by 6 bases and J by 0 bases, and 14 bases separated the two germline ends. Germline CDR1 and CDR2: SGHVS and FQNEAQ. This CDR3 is CASSRSGGATNEKLFF. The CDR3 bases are TGTGCCAGCAGTCGCTCGGGCGGAGCAACTAATGAAAAACTGTTTTTT.